These 22 T cell receptor beta chains originate from one sample sequenced in a study of cytomegalovirus exposure and HLA in healthy donors. Both 60 Vbeta primers and 13 Jbeta primers went into the PCR. TCRdb keeps only in-frame clones here, not all; method: immunoSEQ multiplex PCR. The table lists some 120,000 clones, about 80% of them singletons. The sample consisted of PBMCs. These receptors were obtained from a man aged 35-49 years in good health and CMV-seronegative.

The chain uses TRBV7-8 and TRBJ2-7, with D uncertain. Germline CDR1 reads SGHVS; CDR2 reads FQNEAQ. The length of the CDR3 is 13 residues. The V end was cut by 1 base, the J end by 3 bases, with 7 bases between. The CDR3 reads CASSLGQFYEQYF. CDR3 DNA: TGTGCCAGCAGCTTAGGGCAGTTCTACGAGCAGTACTTC.

V gene TRBV7-2 combines with J gene TRBJ2-5; D gene uncertain. Gene TRBJ2-7 matches the end of the DNA better, so the J call may be wrong. The CDR3 runs 9 residues. Germline V CDR1 and CDR2: SGHTA, FQGNSA. CDR3 loop: CASSPEQYF. The CDR3 coding sequence is TGTGCCAGCAGCCCCGAGCAGTACTTC.

The chain uses TRBV19 and TRBJ2-7; 10 bases line up with TRBD1. The CDR3 consists of 15 residues. V shed 3 bases, J shed 3 bases, and the junction held 5 bases outside the gene matches. The germline CDR1 and CDR2 sequences are LNHDA and SQIVND (reference sequence). In nucleotides, the CDR3 is TGTGCCAGTAGTATGGGAGGGACAGGGGTCTACGAGCAGTACTTC. Translating gives CASSMGGTGVYEQYF.

The chain employs TRBV28 and TRBJ2-7; a weak D match, TRBD1 (6 bases). The V gene lost 8 bases and the J gene lost 3 bases, with 11 bases spanning the gap. Germline V gene sequence: CDR1 MDHEN, CDR2 SYDVKM. The CDR3 covers 12 residues. The CDR3 protein is CASGEQGYEQYF. CDR3 bases: TGTGCCAGCGGGGAACAGGGCTACGAGCAGTACTTC. Full variable domain (remainder filled in from reference TRBV28 and TRBJ2-7): DVKVTQSSRYLVKRTGEKVFLECVQDMDHENMFWYRQDPGLGLRLIYFSYDVKMKEKGDIPEGYSVSREKKERFSLILESASTNQTSMYLCASGEQGYEQYFGPGTRLTVT.

This chain connects TRBV4-2 to TRBJ2-1; 7 bases agree with TRBD2. The V and J ends lost 0 bases and 4 bases, in that order; junction bases with no gene match: 3. This CDR3 has 15 amino acids. Germline loops: CDR1 LGHNA, CDR2 YNFKEQ. CDR3 amino acids: CASSQEASGYNEQFF. As DNA, the CDR3 is TGTGCCAGCAGCCAAGAGGCTAGCGGTTACAATGAGCAGTTCTTC.

Remarks on this clone: Other DNA sequences in the same sample also yield this CDR3. CDR3 sequence: CASRKGGGTTDTQYF. The CDR3, as DNA: TGTGCCAGCAGAAAAGGTGGGGGCACCACAGATACGCAGTATTTT. The chain recombines TRBV2 with TRBJ2-3; possible D gene TRBD1, 6 bases. V was cut by 6 bases and J by 2 bases, with 15 bases left in between. The V gene's germline CDR1 is SNHLY and CDR2 FYNNEI. This CDR3 has 15 amino acids.

Written as DNA, the CDR3 is TGTGCCAGCAGTGAAGCCGACGGGGGTAAGGAAAAACTGTTTTTT. It codes for CASSEADGGKEKLFF. The V gene is TRBV2, the J gene TRBJ1-4; TRBD1 is a possible D gene (5 bases). The CDR3 length is 15 residues. Trimming took off 0 bases at V and 8 bases at J, with 13 bases between the two ends. Germline lookup yields CDR1 SNHLY and CDR2 FYNNEI.

The chain carries TRBV5-1 and TRBJ2-5, with D perhaps TRBD2 (6 bases). Germline V gene lookup returns CDR1 SGHRS and CDR2 YFSETQ. This CDR3 has 14 amino acids. The V and J ends lost 7 bases and 2 bases respectively, with 15 bases between them. The CDR3, as DNA: TGCGCCAGCCAAACGGGGGTTCGACAAGAGACCCAGTACTTC. Protein sequence: CASQTGVRQETQYF.

This clone was observed once. The J gene is TRBJ2-1, the V gene TRBV14; TRBD1 matches at 8 bases. Trimming took 5 bases from V and 3 from J; bases not matched to a gene: 3. Germline CDR1 and CDR2: SGHDN and FVKESK. The CDR3 runs 14 residues. The CDR3 loop is CASSLQGGYNEQFF. As DNA, the CDR3 is TGTGCCAGCAGCTTACAGGGGGGCTACAATGAGCAGTTCTTC.

The V call is TRBV19, the J call TRBJ1-1; 7 bases align to TRBD1. Per germline, CDR1 LNHDA and CDR2 SQIVND (reference sequence). This CDR3 spans 13 amino acids. V lost 1 base to trimming and J lost 11 bases; unmatched junction nucleotides: 7. The CDR3, as DNA: TGTGCCAGTAGTATAGGCGGGCCAGGGGGGGCTTTCTTT. Residues: CASSIGGPGGAFF.

The chain has TRBV2 and TRBJ2-7; the match to TRBD1 covers 12 bases. The germline gives CDR1 SNHLY, CDR2 FYNNEI. Trimming removed 4 bases from V and 11 bases from J; junction bases left unmatched: 9. CDR3 length: 14 residues. CDR3 nucleotide sequence: TGTGCCAGCAGTGGGGACAGGGGGCCTTTGTCGGAGTACTTC. It translates to CASSGDRGPLSEYF.

This chain links TRBV2 with TRBJ1-1, with 8 bases identical to TRBD1. The germline gives CDR1 SNHLY, CDR2 FYNNEI. With V trimmed by 6 bases and J by 1 base, 4 bases remained unmatched. CDR3 length: 14 amino acids. The chain's CDR3 is CASRDRGANTEAFF. In DNA, the CDR3 is TGTGCCAGCAGAGACAGGGGTGCGAACACTGAAGCTTTCTTT.

The rearrangement links TRBV28 to TRBJ1-1; 7 bases are a match to TRBD1. The CDR3 has 13 residues. Unmatched junction bases numbered 3, after V lost 7 bases and J lost 1 base. The V gene's germline CDR1 is MDHEN and CDR2 SYDVKM. The CDR3 region has the DNA TGTGCCAGCACTAGGACAGGGAACACTGAAGCTTTCTTT. Its protein is CASTRTGNTEAFF.

The V gene is TRBV7-9, the J gene TRBJ1-6, with D perhaps TRBD1 (6 bases). V lost 10 bases and J lost 0, with 10 bases in between. CDR1 and CDR2 from the germline V gene are SEHNR and FQNEAQ (reference sequence). The CDR3 extends over 14 amino acids. The CDR3 protein is CATNRDSYNSPLHF. CDR3 bases: TGTGCCACCAACAGGGACTCCTATAATTCACCCCTCCACTTT.

This chain links TRBV5-1 with TRBJ1-2; 7 bases map to TRBD1. The germline gives CDR1 SGHRS, CDR2 YFSETQ. The J segment lost 4 bases and the V segment lost 1 base, leaving 13 bases of the junction unmatched. The CDR3 has 17 residues. The CDR3 is CASSLRGGQSTTYGYTF. The CDR3 region has the DNA TGCGCCAGCAGCTTGAGAGGGGGCCAAAGCACCACCTATGGCTACACCTTC. The entire variable domain, with the rest obtained from reference TRBV5-1 and TRBJ1-2, is as follows: KAGVTQTPRYLIKTRGQQVTLSCSPISGHRSVSWYQQTPGQGLQFLFEYFSETQRNKGNFPGRFSGRQFSNSRSEMNVSTLELGDSALYLCASSLRGGQSTTYGYTFGSGTRLTVV.

CDR3 bases: TGTGCCAGCAGCCCTCTAGCGGGGGGCCAAGAGACCCAGTACTTC. Translating gives CASSPLAGGQETQYF. The chain uses TRBV9 and TRBJ2-5; TRBD2 agrees at 11 bases. V was clipped by 4 bases and J by 1 base; unmatched bases: 3. Germline V gives CDR1 SGDLS, CDR2 YYNGEE. The CDR3 has 15 amino acids. Supplemented by reference TRBV9 and TRBJ2-5, the full variable domain reads DSGVTQTPKHLITATGQRVTLRCSPRSGDLSVYWYQQSLDQGLQFLIQYYNGEERAKGNILERFSAQQFPDLHSELNLSSLELGDSALYFCASSPLAGGQETQYFGPGTRLLVL.

This chain connects TRBV28 to TRBJ2-2; D might be TRBD1 (6 bases). The V gene lost 6 bases and the J gene lost 4 bases, with 15 bases spanning the gap. The germline V gene encodes CDR1 MDHEN and CDR2 SYDVKM. The CDR3 has 15 residues. CDR3 sequence (DNA): TGTGCCAGCAGAGGGGGAGATGGGGCCACCGGGGAGCTGTTTTTT. Translating gives CASRGGDGATGELFF.

This sequence joins TRBV7-2 and TRBJ2-5; 8 bases align to TRBD1. The CDR3 sequence is 14 residues long. V lost 4 bases and J lost 5; bases outside the gene matches: 6. CDR1 and CDR2 (germline): SGHTA, FQGNSA. The CDR3 bases are TGTGCCAGCAGCTCGAACAGGGGGAGGGAGACCCAGTACTTC. Translation: CASSSNRGRETQYF.

Details on this clone: At one boundary the junction diverges from the germline segment, which might be a read error. The genes are TRBV10-3 and TRBJ2-4; 7 bases fit TRBD2. CDR1 is ENHRY and CDR2 is SYGVKD in the germline V gene. The CDR3 is made up of 15 amino acids. In nucleotides, the CDR3 is TGTGCCATCAGTGAAGGTGACAACGGGGGGAACAGTCAGTACTTC. Amino acid sequence: CAISEGDNGGNSQYF.

In this sample, this clone turned up once. The V gene is TRBV5-1, the J gene TRBJ2-1; 13 positions agree with TRBD2. CDR3 length equals 16 residues. Germline assignment: CDR1 SGHRS and CDR2 YFSETQ. The J segment lost 4 bases and the V segment lost 4 bases, leaving 5 bases of the junction unmatched. CDR3 DNA sequence: TGCGCCAGCAGCGTAGGACTAGCGGGGGCTTACAATGAGCAGTTCTTC. This encodes CASSVGLAGAYNEQFF.

The chain carries TRBV5-1 and TRBJ1-2; possible D gene TRBD1, 5 bases. The CDR3 totals 15 residues. Germline CDR1 and CDR2: SGHRS and YFSETQ. Trimming pared 0 bases from V and 3 bases from J, leaving 12 bases between. The CDR3 coding sequence is TGCGCCAGCAGCTTGGAGGGAGGGGTTCACTATGGCTACACCTTC. It translates to CASSLEGGVHYGYTF.

This clone appeared a single time. This rearrangement joins TRBV4-1 to TRBJ1-6, with 7 bases that match TRBD1. CDR3 length equals 16 residues. Per germline, CDR1 MGHRA and CDR2 YSYEKL. V was pared by 1 base and J by 6 bases, with 6 bases of the junction left unmatched. DNA of the CDR3: TGCGCCAGCAGCCAAGGGAGGACAGGCGGTAATTCACCCCTCCACTTT. Protein product: CASSQGRTGGNSPLHF.